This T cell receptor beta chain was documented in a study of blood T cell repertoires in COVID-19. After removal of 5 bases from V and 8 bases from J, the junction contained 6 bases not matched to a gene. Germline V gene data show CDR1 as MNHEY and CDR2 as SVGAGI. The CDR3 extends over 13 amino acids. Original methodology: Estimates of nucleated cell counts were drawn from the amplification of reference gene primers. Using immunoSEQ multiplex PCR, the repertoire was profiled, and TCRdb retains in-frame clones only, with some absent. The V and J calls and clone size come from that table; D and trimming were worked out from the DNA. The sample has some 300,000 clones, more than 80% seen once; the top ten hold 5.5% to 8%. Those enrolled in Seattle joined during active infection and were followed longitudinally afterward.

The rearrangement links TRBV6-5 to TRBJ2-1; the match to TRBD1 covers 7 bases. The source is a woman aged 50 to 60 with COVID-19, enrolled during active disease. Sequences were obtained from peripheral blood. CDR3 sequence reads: CASSQQGLDEQFF. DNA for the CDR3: TGTGCCAGCAGTCAACAGGGGCTCGATGAGCAGTTCTTC.